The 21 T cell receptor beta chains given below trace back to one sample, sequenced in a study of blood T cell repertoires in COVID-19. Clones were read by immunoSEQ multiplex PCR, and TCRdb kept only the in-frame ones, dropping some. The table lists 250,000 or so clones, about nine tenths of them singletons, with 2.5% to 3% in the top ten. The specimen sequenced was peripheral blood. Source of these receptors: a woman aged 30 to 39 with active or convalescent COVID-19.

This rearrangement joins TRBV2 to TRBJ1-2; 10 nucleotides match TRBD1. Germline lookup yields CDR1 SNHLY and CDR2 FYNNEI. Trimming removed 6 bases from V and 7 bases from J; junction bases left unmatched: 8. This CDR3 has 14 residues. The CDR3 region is CASSTTTGGSGYTF. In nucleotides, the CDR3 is TGTGCCAGCAGCACAACGACAGGGGGCAGTGGCTACACCTTC.

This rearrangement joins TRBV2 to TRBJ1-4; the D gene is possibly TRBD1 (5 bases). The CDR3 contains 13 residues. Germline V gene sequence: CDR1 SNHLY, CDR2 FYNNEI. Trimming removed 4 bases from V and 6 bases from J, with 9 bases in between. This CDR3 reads CASSGRADEKLFF. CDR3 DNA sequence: TGTGCCAGCAGTGGCAGGGCAGATGAAAAACTGTTTTTT.

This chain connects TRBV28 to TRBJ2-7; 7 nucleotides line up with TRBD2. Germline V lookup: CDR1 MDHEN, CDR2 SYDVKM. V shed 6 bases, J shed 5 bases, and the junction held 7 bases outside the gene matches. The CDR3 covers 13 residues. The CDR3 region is CASRGAGRHEQYF. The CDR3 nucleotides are TGTGCCAGCAGAGGAGCGGGGAGACACGAGCAGTACTTC.

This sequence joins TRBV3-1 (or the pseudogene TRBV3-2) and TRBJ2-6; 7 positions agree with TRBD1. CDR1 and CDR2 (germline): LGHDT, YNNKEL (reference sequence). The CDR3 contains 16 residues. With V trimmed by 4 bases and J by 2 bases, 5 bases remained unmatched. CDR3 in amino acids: CASSLRGLAGANVLTF. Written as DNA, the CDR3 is TGTGCCAGCAGCCTGAGGGGGCTCGCTGGGGCCAACGTCCTGACTTTC.

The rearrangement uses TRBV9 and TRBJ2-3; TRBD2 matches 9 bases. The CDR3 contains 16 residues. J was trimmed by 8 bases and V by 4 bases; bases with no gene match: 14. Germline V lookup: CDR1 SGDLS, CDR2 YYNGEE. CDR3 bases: TGTGCCAGCAGCCCCTTGGGCGGGGGGGCTCCGGGTACGCAGTATTTT. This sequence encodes CASSPLGGGAPGTQYF.

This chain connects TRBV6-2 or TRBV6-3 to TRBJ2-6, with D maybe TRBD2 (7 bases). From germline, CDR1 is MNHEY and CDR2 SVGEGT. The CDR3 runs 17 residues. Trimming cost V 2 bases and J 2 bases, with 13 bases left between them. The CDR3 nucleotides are TGTGCCAGCAGTTACGGGGGGGGGCCCCCTGGGGCCAACGTCCTGACTTTC. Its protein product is CASSYGGGPPGANVLTF.

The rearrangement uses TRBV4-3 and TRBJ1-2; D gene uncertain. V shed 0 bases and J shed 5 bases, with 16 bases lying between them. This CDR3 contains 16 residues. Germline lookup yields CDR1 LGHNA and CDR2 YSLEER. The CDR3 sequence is CASSQEIRAGDYGYTF. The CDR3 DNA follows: TGCGCCAGCAGCCAAGAGATACGGGCCGGGGATTATGGCTACACCTTC.

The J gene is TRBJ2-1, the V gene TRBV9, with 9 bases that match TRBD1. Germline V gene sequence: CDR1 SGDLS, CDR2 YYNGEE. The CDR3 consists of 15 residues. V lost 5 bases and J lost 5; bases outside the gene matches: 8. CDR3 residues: CASRTPGQGNNEQFF. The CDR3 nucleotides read TGTGCCAGCAGAACTCCGGGACAGGGTAACAATGAGCAGTTCTTC. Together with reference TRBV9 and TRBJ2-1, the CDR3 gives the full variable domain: DSGVTQTPKHLITATGQRVTLRCSPRSGDLSVYWYQQSLDQGLQFLIQYYNGEERAKGNILERFSAQQFPDLHSELNLSSLELGDSALYFCASRTPGQGNNEQFFGPGTRLTVL.

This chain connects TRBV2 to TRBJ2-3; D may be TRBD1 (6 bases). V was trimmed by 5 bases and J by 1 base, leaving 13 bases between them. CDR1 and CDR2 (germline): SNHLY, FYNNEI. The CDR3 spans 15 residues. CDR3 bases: TGTGCCAGCAGTTTATTACAGGGTGGCACAGATACGCAGTATTTT. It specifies CASSLLQGGTDTQYF.

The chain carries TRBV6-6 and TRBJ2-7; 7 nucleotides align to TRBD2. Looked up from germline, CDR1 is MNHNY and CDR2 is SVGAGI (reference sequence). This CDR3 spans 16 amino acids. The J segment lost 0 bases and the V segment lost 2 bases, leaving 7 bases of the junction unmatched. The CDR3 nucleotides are TGTGCCAGCAGTTACGAGCGGGGATTGATCTCCTACGAGCAGTACTTC. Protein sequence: CASSYERGLISYEQYF.

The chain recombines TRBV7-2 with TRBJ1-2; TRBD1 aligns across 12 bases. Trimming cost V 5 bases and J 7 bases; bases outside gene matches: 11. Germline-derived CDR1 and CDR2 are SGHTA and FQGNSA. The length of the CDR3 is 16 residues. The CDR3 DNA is TGTGCCAGCAGCCAGGACGGGACAGGGGGCTTGGCTGGCTACACCTTC. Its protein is CASSQDGTGGLAGYTF. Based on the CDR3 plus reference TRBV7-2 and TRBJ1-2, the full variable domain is GAGVSQSPSNKVTEKGKDVELRCDPISGHTALYWYRQSLGQGLEFLIYFQGNSAPDKSGLPSDRFSAERTGGSVSTLTIQRTQQEDSAVYLCASSQDGTGGLAGYTFGSGTRLTVV.

The CDR3 here is CASSHRRGASTDTQYF. CDR3 DNA sequence: TGTGCCAGCAGCCATCGGCGGGGGGCGAGCACAGATACGCAGTATTTT. The chain recombines TRBV7-6 with TRBJ2-3; TRBD2 matches at 8 bases. CDR3 length: 16 amino acids. Germline V gene lookup returns CDR1 SGHVS and CDR2 FNYEAQ. The trim removed 5 bases at V and 0 bases at J, leaving 7 bases unmatched. Based on the CDR3 plus reference TRBV7-6 and TRBJ2-3, the full variable domain is GAGVSQSPRYKVTKRGQDVALRCDPISGHVSLYWYRQALGQGPEFLTYFNYEAQQDKSGLPNDRFSAERPEGSISTLTIQRTEQRDSAMYRCASSHRRGASTDTQYFGPGTRLTVL.

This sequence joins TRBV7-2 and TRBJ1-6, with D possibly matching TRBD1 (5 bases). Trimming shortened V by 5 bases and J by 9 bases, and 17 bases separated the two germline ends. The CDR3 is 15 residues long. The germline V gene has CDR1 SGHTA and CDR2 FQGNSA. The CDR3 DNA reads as TGTGCCAGCAGCCCCCTGGGGGGGGAGGGTTCACCCCTCCACTTT. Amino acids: CASSPLGGEGSPLHF. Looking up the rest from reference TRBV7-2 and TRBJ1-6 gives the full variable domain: GAGVSQSPSNKVTEKGKDVELRCDPISGHTALYWYRQSLGQGLEFLIYFQGNSAPDKSGLPSDRFSAERTGGSVSTLTIQRTQQEDSAVYLCASSPLGGEGSPLHFGNGTRLTVT.

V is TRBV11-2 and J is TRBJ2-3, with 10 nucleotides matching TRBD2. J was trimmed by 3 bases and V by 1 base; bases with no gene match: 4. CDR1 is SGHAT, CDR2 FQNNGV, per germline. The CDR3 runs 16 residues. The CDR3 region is CASSLVSGGSTDTQYF. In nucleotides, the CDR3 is TGTGCCAGCAGCTTAGTTAGCGGGGGGTCGACAGATACGCAGTATTTT.

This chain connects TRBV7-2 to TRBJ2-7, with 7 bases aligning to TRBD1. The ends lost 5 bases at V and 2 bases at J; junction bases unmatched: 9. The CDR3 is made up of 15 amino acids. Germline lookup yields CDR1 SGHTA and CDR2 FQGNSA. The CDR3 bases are TGTGCCAGCAGCAAAGGACAGGCGACCCCCTACGAGCAGTACTTC. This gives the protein CASSKGQATPYEQYF. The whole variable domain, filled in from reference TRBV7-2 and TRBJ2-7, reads GAGVSQSPSNKVTEKGKDVELRCDPISGHTALYWYRQSLGQGLEFLIYFQGNSAPDKSGLPSDRFSAERTGGSVSTLTIQRTQQEDSAVYLCASSKGQATPYEQYFGPGTRLTVT.

The CDR3 DNA sequence: TGTGCCAGCAGCCAGACTAGCGGGGGAACAGATACGCAGTATTTT. Translated, it gives CASSQTSGGTDTQYF. The V and J genes are TRBV3-1 (or the pseudogene TRBV3-2) and TRBJ2-3, with 12 nucleotides matching TRBD2. Germline V gene lookup returns CDR1 LGHDT and CDR2 YNNKEL (reference sequence). V trimming: 3 bases; J trimming: 3 bases; junction bases outside the gene matches: 1. The CDR3 totals 15 residues.

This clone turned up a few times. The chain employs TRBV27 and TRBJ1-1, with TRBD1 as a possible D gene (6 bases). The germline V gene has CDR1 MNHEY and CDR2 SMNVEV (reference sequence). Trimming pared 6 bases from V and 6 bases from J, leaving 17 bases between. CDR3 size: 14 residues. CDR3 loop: CASRSAGGIAEAFF. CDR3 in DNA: TGTGCCAGCAGATCCGCGGGGGGCATCGCTGAAGCTTTCTTT.

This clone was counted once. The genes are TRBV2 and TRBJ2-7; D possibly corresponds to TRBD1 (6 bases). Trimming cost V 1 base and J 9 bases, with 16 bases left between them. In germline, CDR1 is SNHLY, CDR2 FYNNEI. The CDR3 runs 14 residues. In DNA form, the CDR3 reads TGTGCCAGCAGTGAAGGGTGGACAGCTATAGGGCAGTACTTC. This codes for CASSEGWTAIGQYF.

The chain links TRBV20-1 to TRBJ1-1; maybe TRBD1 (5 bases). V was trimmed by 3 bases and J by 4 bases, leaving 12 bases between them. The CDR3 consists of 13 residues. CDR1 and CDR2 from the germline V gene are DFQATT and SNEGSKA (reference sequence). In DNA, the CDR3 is TGCAGTGCTAGTAGGGGTAGGACCACTGAAGCTTTCTTT. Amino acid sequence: CSASRGRTTEAFF.

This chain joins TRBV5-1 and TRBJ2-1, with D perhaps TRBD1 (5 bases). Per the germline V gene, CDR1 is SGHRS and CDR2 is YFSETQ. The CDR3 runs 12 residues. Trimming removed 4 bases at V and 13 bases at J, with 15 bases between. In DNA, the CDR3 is TGCGCCAGCAGCCTTGGATCCAGGGAACAGTTCTTC. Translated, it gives CASSLGSREQFF.

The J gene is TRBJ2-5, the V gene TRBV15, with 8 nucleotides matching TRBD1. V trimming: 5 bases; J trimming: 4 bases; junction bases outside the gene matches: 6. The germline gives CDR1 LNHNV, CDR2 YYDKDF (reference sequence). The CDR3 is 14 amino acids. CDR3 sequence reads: CATSPIDRGETQYF. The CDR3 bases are TGTGCCACCAGCCCAATTGACAGGGGAGAGACCCAGTACTTC. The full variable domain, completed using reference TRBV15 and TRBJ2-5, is DAMVIQNPRYQVTQFGKPVTLSCSQTLNHNVMYWYQQKSSQAPKLLFHYYDKDFNNEADTPDNFQSRRPNTSFCFLDIRSPGLGDTAMYLCATSPIDRGETQYFGPGTRLLVL.